Included here is one T cell receptor (beta chain) sequence, with context. The data derive from a study of blood T cell repertoires in COVID-19. Study at large: In each case, the material was cDNA or gDNA derived from T cells, B-cell-depleted T cells, or PBMCs.

Authors' data handling: Estimates of nucleated cell counts were drawn from the amplification of reference gene primers. The protocol was immunoSEQ multiplex PCR, while the TCRdb copy is restricted to in-frame clones and leaves out a portion. V and J calls and clone size are those listed in that table; D and trimming were worked out from the DNA. Of about 63,000 clones listed, about 80% are singletons. The germline V and J ends were trimmed by 4 bases and 4 bases, with 17 bases remaining between them. Germline values: CDR1 SGHTS, CDR2 YDEGEE. The CDR3 has 16 amino acids. The specimen sequenced was peripheral blood. This receptor was obtained from a woman of 80 years or more with acute or convalescent COVID-19. This chain uses TRBV5-8 with TRBJ2-2, with D perhaps TRBD1 (6 bases). The CDR3 DNA reads as TGTGCCAGCAGCAAATACAGGGCGCCGACCACCGGGGAGCTGTTTTTT. It translates to CASSKYRAPTTGELFF.